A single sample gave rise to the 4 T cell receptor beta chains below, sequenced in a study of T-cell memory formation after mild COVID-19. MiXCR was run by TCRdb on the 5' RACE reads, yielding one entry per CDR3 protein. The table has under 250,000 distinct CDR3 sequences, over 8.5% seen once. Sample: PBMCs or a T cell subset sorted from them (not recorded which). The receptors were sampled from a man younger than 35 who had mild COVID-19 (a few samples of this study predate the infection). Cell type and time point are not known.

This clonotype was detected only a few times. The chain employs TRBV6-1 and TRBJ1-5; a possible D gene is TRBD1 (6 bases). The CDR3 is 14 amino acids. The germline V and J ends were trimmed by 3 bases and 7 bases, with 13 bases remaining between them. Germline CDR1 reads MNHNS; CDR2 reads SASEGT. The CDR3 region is CASSEGGQEQPQHF. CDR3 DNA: TGTGCCAGCAGTGAGGGGGGGCAGGAGCAGCCCCAGCATTTT.

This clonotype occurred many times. The CDR3 loop is CASSLAVHEQYF. The CDR3 DNA reads TGTGCCAGCAGCTTAGCTGTCCACGAGCAGTACTTC. This chain uses TRBV7-9 with TRBJ2-7, with no clear D. Germline CDR1 SEHNR, CDR2 FQNEAQ (reference sequence). With 0 bases removed from V and 5 bases from J, the gap between germline ends came to 5 bases. The CDR3 has 12 amino acids.

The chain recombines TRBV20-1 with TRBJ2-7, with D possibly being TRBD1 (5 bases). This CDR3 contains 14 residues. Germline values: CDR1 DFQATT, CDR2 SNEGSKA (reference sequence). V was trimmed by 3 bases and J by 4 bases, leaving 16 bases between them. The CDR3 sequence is CSASKGLDIYEQYF. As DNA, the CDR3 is TGCAGTGCTAGTAAGGGGCTAGACATATACGAGCAGTACTTC.

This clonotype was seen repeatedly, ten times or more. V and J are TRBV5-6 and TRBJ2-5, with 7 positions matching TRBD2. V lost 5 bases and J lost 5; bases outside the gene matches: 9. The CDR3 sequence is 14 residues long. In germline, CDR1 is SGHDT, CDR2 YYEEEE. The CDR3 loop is CASSPDGAGETQYF. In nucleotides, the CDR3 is TGTGCCAGCAGTCCTGACGGAGCGGGGGAGACCCAGTACTTC.